This T cell receptor (beta chain) was recorded in a study of blood T cell repertoires in COVID-19. The overall study: The study drew acute and convalescent COVID-19 samples from the United States, Italy and Spain. Sample material is recorded as cDNA or gDNA derived from T cells, B-cell-depleted T cells, or PBMCs.

The table came from immunoSEQ multiplex PCR; TCRdb's copy has only in-frame clones and leaves some out. The table lists fewer than 250,000 clones, roughly four fifths of them singletons, with roughly 12% in the top ten. Germline CDR1 and CDR2: KGHDR and SFDVKD. This CDR3 spans 14 amino acids. V was pared by 0 bases and J by 5 bases, with 9 bases between. This rearrangement joins TRBV24-1 to TRBJ2-5, with D possibly matching TRBD2 (5 bases). This TCR derives from a woman between 45 and 60 years old with acute or convalescent COVID-19. The sequencing sample was made of peripheral blood. The CDR3 protein is CATSDLSPGETQYF. The CDR3 DNA follows: TGTGCCACCAGTGATTTGTCCCCGGGGGAGACCCAGTACTTC.